A selection of T cell receptor beta chains follows, all from one sample in a study of T cell repertoires in cytomegalovirus infection. TCRdb itself ran the reads through MiXCR, one entry per CDR3 protein. The data hold more than 400,000 distinct CDR3 sequences, with less than 30% observed a single time. Sample: PBMCs. The receptor set was obtained from a human donor in good health (CMV status not recorded). Some clones in this sample may be carry-over from other donors' samples. CDR3s include the opening cysteine and the closing phenylalanine or tryptophan. Each record gives: CDR3 protein, CDR3 DNA, J gene, V gene, D gene, clone size. A D gene is named only where the DNA matches it firmly. Some rows have no size entry. The others give once, few or many, or a class for an expanded clone.

cdr3_aa: CASSSPDTFTGELFF; cdr3_nt: TGTGCCAGCAGTTCACCAGACACGTTCACCGGGGAGCTGTTTTTT; j_call: TRBJ2-2; v_call: TRBV12-3/TRBV12-4; d_call: .; clone_size: few
cdr3_aa: CASSYDFQETQYF; cdr3_nt: TGTGCCAGCAGTTACGACTTTCAAGAGACCCAGTACTTC; j_call: TRBJ2-5; v_call: TRBV6-2/TRBV6-3; d_call: .; clone_size: .
cdr3_aa: CTSSGSSTGELFF; cdr3_nt: TGTACCAGCAGCGGGAGTAGCACCGGGGAGCTGTTTTTT; j_call: TRBJ2-2; v_call: TRBV28; d_call: TRBD2; clone_size: .
cdr3_aa: CASSLEQGGVPNF; cdr3_nt: TGTGCCAGCAGCTTAGAACAGGGCGGGGTGCCCAATTTT; j_call: TRBJ2-3; v_call: TRBV7-2; d_call: .; clone_size: many
cdr3_aa: CASSSPGGGGYGYTF; cdr3_nt: TGTGCCAGCAGTTCCCCGGGCGGTGGTGGGTATGGCTACACCTTC; j_call: TRBJ1-2; v_call: TRBV12-3/TRBV12-4; d_call: .; clone_size: few
cdr3_aa: CASSPEGRAPGETQYF; cdr3_nt: TGTGCCAGCAGCCCCGAGGGTAGGGCTCCTGGAGAGACCCAGTACTTC; j_call: TRBJ2-5; v_call: TRBV7-9; d_call: .; clone_size: .
cdr3_aa: CASTLRNTEAFF; cdr3_nt: TGTGCCAGCACCCTTAGGAACACTGAAGCTTTCTTT; j_call: TRBJ1-1; v_call: TRBV6-2/TRBV6-3; d_call: .; clone_size: many
cdr3_aa: CACGKQTYQPQHF; cdr3_nt: TGTGCCTGCGGAAAACAGACCTATCAGCCCCAGCATTTT; j_call: TRBJ1-5; v_call: TRBV30; d_call: .; clone_size: .
cdr3_aa: CASSFGLAGGLTYEQYF; cdr3_nt: TGTGCCAGCAGTTTTGGGCTAGCGGGAGGGCTAACCTACGAGCAGTACTTC; j_call: TRBJ2-7; v_call: TRBV28; d_call: TRBD2; clone_size: .
cdr3_aa: CASSPGRGSNYGYTF; cdr3_nt: TGTGCCAGCAGCCCCGGACGCGGATCTAACTATGGCTACACCTTC; j_call: TRBJ1-2; v_call: TRBV7-2; d_call: .; clone_size: many
cdr3_aa: CASSSQIRSYNEQFF; cdr3_nt: TGTGCCAGCAGTTCCCAAATACGCTCCTACAATGAGCAGTTCTTC; j_call: TRBJ2-1; v_call: TRBV12-3/TRBV12-4; d_call: .; clone_size: .
cdr3_aa: CASSPTAPGPQF; cdr3_nt: TGTGCCAGCAGTCCAACCGCCCCCGGGCCCCAATTT; j_call: TRBJ1-1; v_call: TRBV12-3/TRBV12-4; d_call: .; clone_size: many
cdr3_aa: CASSRDRGAEKLFF; cdr3_nt: TGTGCCAGCAGCCGGGACAGGGGTGCTGAAAAACTGTTTTTT; j_call: TRBJ1-4; v_call: TRBV7-2; d_call: TRBD1; clone_size: many
cdr3_aa: CARNRGGGANVLTF; cdr3_nt: TGTGCCCGTAACAGGGGGGGTGGGGCCAACGTCCTGACTTTC; j_call: TRBJ2-6; v_call: TRBV30; d_call: .; clone_size: .
cdr3_aa: CATKLAGYNEQFF; cdr3_nt: TGTGCCACCAAGCTAGCGGGGTACAATGAGCAGTTCTTC; j_call: TRBJ2-1; v_call: TRBV27; d_call: TRBD2; clone_size: few
cdr3_aa: CASSYSELAVYEQYF; cdr3_nt: TGTGCCAGCAGTTACTCGGAACTAGCGGTTTACGAGCAGTACTTC; j_call: TRBJ2-7; v_call: TRBV6-5; d_call: TRBD2; clone_size: .
cdr3_aa: CSVALPSGNYHEQFF; cdr3_nt: TGCAGCGTAGCCCTTCCTAGCGGGAATTACCATGAGCAGTTCTTC; j_call: TRBJ2-1; v_call: TRBV29-1; d_call: TRBD2; clone_size: .
cdr3_aa: CASSSQTRTNDYGYTF; cdr3_nt: TGTGCCAGCAGCTCCCAGACACGGACGAACGACTATGGCTACACCTTC; j_call: TRBJ1-2; v_call: TRBV7-9; d_call: .; clone_size: .
cdr3_aa: CASSLISGRRNTGELFF; cdr3_nt: TGCGCCAGCAGCTTGATTAGCGGGAGAAGGAACACCGGGGAGCTGTTTTTT; j_call: TRBJ2-2; v_call: TRBV5-1; d_call: TRBD2; clone_size: .
cdr3_aa: CASSLAATSGRAKSYNEQFF; cdr3_nt: TGTGCCAGCAGCTTAGCGGCGACTAGCGGGAGGGCCAAGTCCTACAATGAGCAGTTCTTC; j_call: TRBJ2-1; v_call: TRBV7-2; d_call: TRBD2; clone_size: many
cdr3_aa: CASSSGGGTDTQYF; cdr3_nt: TGTGCCAGCAGCTCAGGGGGGGGCACAGATACGCAGTATTTT; j_call: TRBJ2-3; v_call: TRBV7-3; d_call: .; clone_size: many
cdr3_aa: CASSLEASSYNEQFF; cdr3_nt: TGTGCCAGCAGCTTAGAGGCTAGCTCCTACAATGAGCAGTTCTTC; j_call: TRBJ2-1; v_call: TRBV7-2; d_call: .; clone_size: many
cdr3_aa: CASSPSPGQGSTEAFF; cdr3_nt: TGTGCCAGCAGTCCAAGTCCGGGACAGGGAAGCACTGAAGCTTTCTTT; j_call: TRBJ1-1; v_call: TRBV12-3/TRBV12-4; d_call: TRBD1; clone_size: .
cdr3_aa: CASRGGGTDTQYF; cdr3_nt: TGTGCCAGCAGAGGCGGAGGCACAGATACGCAGTATTTT; j_call: TRBJ2-3; v_call: TRBV7-2; d_call: .; clone_size: many
cdr3_aa: CASSLVVKGADTQYF; cdr3_nt: TGTGCCAGCAGCTTAGTCGTAAAAGGGGCAGATACGCAGTATTTT; j_call: TRBJ2-3; v_call: TRBV7-2; d_call: .; clone_size: many
cdr3_aa: CASTRGGSFINTEAFF; cdr3_nt: TGTGCCAGCACGCGGGGGGGCAGTTTTATAAACACTGAAGCTTTCTTT; j_call: TRBJ1-1; v_call: TRBV28; d_call: .; clone_size: once
cdr3_aa: CASSLGPRTGGYEQYF; cdr3_nt: TGTGCCAGCAGCTTGGGCCCCCGGACAGGGGGCTACGAGCAGTACTTC; j_call: TRBJ2-7; v_call: TRBV5-6; d_call: TRBD1; clone_size: .
cdr3_aa: CASSLNFGLTTGELFF; cdr3_nt: TGTGCCAGCAGCTTAAACTTCGGACTAACTACCGGGGAGCTGTTTTTT; j_call: TRBJ2-2; v_call: TRBV7-2; d_call: .; clone_size: few
cdr3_aa: CASSPYRTDNEQFF; cdr3_nt: TGTGCCAGCAGTCCATATAGAACGGACAATGAGCAGTTCTTC; j_call: TRBJ2-1; v_call: TRBV27; d_call: .; clone_size: many
cdr3_aa: CASGQQGGAEAFF; cdr3_nt: TGTGCTAGTGGTCAACAGGGTGGGGCTGAAGCTTTCTTT; j_call: TRBJ1-1; v_call: TRBV12-5; d_call: .; clone_size: .
cdr3_aa: CAIAGTSGSQETQYF; cdr3_nt: TGTGCCATCGCCGGGACTAGCGGGTCTCAAGAGACCCAGTACTTC; j_call: TRBJ2-5; v_call: TRBV10-3; d_call: TRBD2; clone_size: .
cdr3_aa: CASSYTPPASGLTDTQYF; cdr3_nt: TGTGCCAGCAGTTACACGCCCCCGGCTAGCGGACTCACAGATACGCAGTATTTT; j_call: TRBJ2-3; v_call: TRBV6-5; d_call: TRBD2; clone_size: .
cdr3_aa: CASSYLLGLDTEAFF; cdr3_nt: TGTGCCAGCAGTTACTTGCTGGGGTTGGACACTGAAGCTTTCTTT; j_call: TRBJ1-1; v_call: TRBV6-6; d_call: .; clone_size: .
cdr3_aa: CSAIPRQGGEKLFF; cdr3_nt: TGCAGTGCCATTCCTCGACAGGGCGGAGAAAAACTGTTTTTT; j_call: TRBJ1-4; v_call: TRBV20-1; d_call: TRBD1; clone_size: .
cdr3_aa: CASSSYGTDTQYF; cdr3_nt: TGTGCCAGCAGCTCCTACGGAACAGATACGCAGTATTTT; j_call: TRBJ2-3; v_call: TRBV5-4; d_call: .; clone_size: .
cdr3_aa: CASSLHPPGRTEAFF; cdr3_nt: TGTGCCAGCAGCTTACACCCCCCGGGTAGAACTGAAGCTTTCTTT; j_call: TRBJ1-1; v_call: TRBV7-2; d_call: .; clone_size: many
cdr3_aa: CASRVIGVGTEAFF; cdr3_nt: TGTGCCAGCAGGGTTATCGGGGTCGGGACTGAAGCTTTCTTT; j_call: TRBJ1-1; v_call: TRBV7-2; d_call: .; clone_size: few
cdr3_aa: CSASVAGAETQYF; cdr3_nt: TGCAGTGCTAGCGTGGCGGGAGCGGAGACCCAGTACTTC; j_call: TRBJ2-5; v_call: TRBV20-1; d_call: TRBD2; clone_size: .
cdr3_aa: CASSYVGLAGEDTGELFF; cdr3_nt: TGTGCCAGCAGCTACGTCGGGCTAGCGGGAGAGGACACCGGGGAGCTGTTTTTT; j_call: TRBJ2-2; v_call: TRBV27; d_call: TRBD2; clone_size: .
cdr3_aa: CASSFQGQGGNEKLFF; cdr3_nt: TGTGCCAGCAGCTTTCAAGGACAGGGGGGGAATGAAAAACTGTTTTTT; j_call: TRBJ1-4; v_call: TRBV7-2; d_call: TRBD1; clone_size: many
cdr3_aa: CASSSGQGLAGELFF; cdr3_nt: TGTGCCAGCAGTTCGGGACAAGGCCTAGCCGGGGAGCTGTTTTTT; j_call: TRBJ2-2; v_call: TRBV12-3/TRBV12-4; d_call: .; clone_size: .
cdr3_aa: CASTLRADEKLFF; cdr3_nt: TGTGCCAGTACTTTGAGGGCAGATGAAAAACTGTTTTTT; j_call: TRBJ1-4; v_call: TRBV19; d_call: .; clone_size: .
cdr3_aa: CTSRGTGNTGELFF; cdr3_nt: TGTACCAGCAGAGGGACAGGGAACACCGGGGAGCTGTTTTTT; j_call: TRBJ2-2; v_call: TRBV6-2/TRBV6-3; d_call: TRBD1; clone_size: once
cdr3_aa: CASSLRKLAGGFPDTQYF; cdr3_nt: TGTGCCAGCAGCTTACGAAAATTAGCGGGAGGTTTCCCAGACACCCAGTACTTC; j_call: TRBJ2-5; v_call: TRBV7-9; d_call: TRBD2; clone_size: .
cdr3_aa: CASSQASGTSLTGELFF; cdr3_nt: TGTGCCAGCAGCCAAGCATCCGGGACTAGCCTCACCGGGGAGCTGTTTTTT; j_call: TRBJ2-2; v_call: TRBV14; d_call: TRBD2; clone_size: few
cdr3_aa: CASSQGARAENEQFF; cdr3_nt: TGTGCCAGCAGCCAGGGGGCCAGGGCGGAAAATGAGCAGTTCTTC; j_call: TRBJ2-1; v_call: TRBV7-6; d_call: TRBD1; clone_size: .